The 8 T cell receptor beta chains below all came from one sample that was sequenced in a study of shared clonotypes between healthy human individuals. Some clones are missing from TCRdb's copy, which holds only in-frame ones; the method was immunoSEQ multiplex PCR. The table has about 2.1 million clones, around 95% seen once; the top ten hold around 1.8%. CD8 cells classed as naive were CD45RO-negative and positively selected for CCR7, excluding terminally differentiated effector memory CD45RA+ cells. Material for sequencing was naive CD8+ T cells from PBMCs. These receptors were collected from a man between 18 and 35 years old in good health. Some clones in this sample may be carry-over from other donors' samples.

The gene calls are TRBV10-2 and TRBJ2-4; 7 positions agree with TRBD1. The germline CDR1 and CDR2 sequences are WSHSY and SAAADI. The CDR3 runs 14 residues. The J segment lost 6 bases and the V segment lost 6 bases, leaving 8 bases of the junction unmatched. The DNA of the CDR3 is TGCGCCAGCAGAAACAGGGGTCCTGGAAACATTCAGTACTTC. The encoded protein is CASRNRGPGNIQYF.

Note on this clone: This sample also contains other DNA sequences that code for the same CDR3. The rearrangement links TRBV27 to TRBJ2-3; 8 bases match TRBD2. The germline gives CDR1 MNHEY, CDR2 SMNVEV (reference sequence). The length of the CDR3 is 15 residues. J gave up 0 bases and V 3 bases, and 2 bases lay outside the gene matches. The CDR3 DNA sequence: TGTGCCAGCAGTTTTACTAGCGGTAGCACAGATACGCAGTATTTT. It yields the protein CASSFTSGSTDTQYF.

The genes are TRBV7-9 and TRBJ2-2; TRBD1 matches 7 bases. Per the germline V gene, CDR1 is SEHNR and CDR2 is FQNEAQ (reference sequence). J lost 4 bases, V lost 3 bases, and 11 bases had no gene match. The CDR3 sequence is 17 residues long. CDR3 residues: CASSFISAAGGTGELFF. CDR3 nucleotides: TGTGCCAGCAGCTTTATTTCCGCGGCAGGGGGCACCGGGGAGCTGTTTTTT.

The rearrangement uses TRBV15 and TRBJ1-1, with D possibly matching TRBD1 (6 bases). Looked up from germline, CDR1 is LNHNV and CDR2 is YYDKDF (reference sequence). The V end was cut by 4 bases, the J end by 0 bases, with 12 bases between. This CDR3 region has 15 residues. CDR3 sequence reads: CATSNDHRVNTEAFF. As DNA, the CDR3 is TGTGCCACCAGCAACGACCACAGGGTGAACACTGAAGCTTTCTTT.

The rearrangement links TRBV30 to TRBJ2-7; 8 bases align to TRBD1. This CDR3 has 14 residues. Germline V gives CDR1 GTSNPN, CDR2 SVGIG (reference sequence). V dropped 3 bases and J dropped 2; count of bases not matched to a gene: 6. The CDR3 DNA reads as TGTGCCTGGAGGGCCGGGACAGGAGCCTACGAGCAGTACTTC. This translates into CAWRAGTGAYEQYF. The variable domain in full, completed from reference TRBV30 and TRBJ2-7, reads SQTIHQWPATLVQPVGSPLSLECTVEGTSNPNLYWYRQAAGRGLQLLFYSVGIGQISSEVPQNLSASRPQDRQFILSSKKLLLSDSGFYLCAWRAGTGAYEQYFGPGTRLTVT.

The rearrangement links TRBV5-4 to TRBJ2-3; 13 bases map to TRBD2. The germline V gene has CDR1 SGHNT and CDR2 YYREEE (reference sequence). CDR3 size: 15 residues. V dropped 4 bases and J dropped 5; count of bases not matched to a gene: 4. The CDR3 DNA sequence: TGTGCCAGCAGCCCGGGACTAGCGGGAATAGATACGCAGTATTTT. Translation: CASSPGLAGIDTQYF.

The V gene is TRBV9, the J gene TRBJ2-7, with D possibly being TRBD1 (7 bases). Germline V gene sequence: CDR1 SGDLS, CDR2 YYNGEE. The CDR3 sequence is 15 residues long. The germline V and J ends were trimmed by 0 bases and 4 bases, with 14 bases remaining between them. As DNA, the CDR3 is TGTGCCAGCAGCGTAGTCCCAGGGGGAGGATACGAGCAGTACTTC. Its translation is CASSVVPGGGYEQYF.

The chain couples TRBV10-2 to TRBJ1-3; no firm D call. The germline V gene encodes CDR1 WSHSY and CDR2 SAAADI. CDR3 length: 15 residues. The V gene lost 5 bases and the J gene lost 2 bases, with 13 bases spanning the gap. CDR3 coding DNA: TGCGCCAGCAGTAACTCGATAGGAGCTGGAAACACCATATATTTT. The encoded protein is CASSNSIGAGNTIYF.